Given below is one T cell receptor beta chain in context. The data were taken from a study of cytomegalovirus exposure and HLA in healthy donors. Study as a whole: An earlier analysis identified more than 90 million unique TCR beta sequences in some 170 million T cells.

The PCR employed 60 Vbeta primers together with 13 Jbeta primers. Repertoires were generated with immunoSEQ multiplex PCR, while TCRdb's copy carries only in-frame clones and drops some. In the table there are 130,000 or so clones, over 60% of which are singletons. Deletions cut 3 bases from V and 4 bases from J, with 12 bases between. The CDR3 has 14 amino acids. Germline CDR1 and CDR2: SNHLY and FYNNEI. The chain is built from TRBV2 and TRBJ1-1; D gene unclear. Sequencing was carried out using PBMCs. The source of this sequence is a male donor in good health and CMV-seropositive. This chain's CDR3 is CASSDWQSGTEAFF. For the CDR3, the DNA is TGTGCCAGCAGTGACTGGCAATCTGGCACTGAAGCTTTCTTT.